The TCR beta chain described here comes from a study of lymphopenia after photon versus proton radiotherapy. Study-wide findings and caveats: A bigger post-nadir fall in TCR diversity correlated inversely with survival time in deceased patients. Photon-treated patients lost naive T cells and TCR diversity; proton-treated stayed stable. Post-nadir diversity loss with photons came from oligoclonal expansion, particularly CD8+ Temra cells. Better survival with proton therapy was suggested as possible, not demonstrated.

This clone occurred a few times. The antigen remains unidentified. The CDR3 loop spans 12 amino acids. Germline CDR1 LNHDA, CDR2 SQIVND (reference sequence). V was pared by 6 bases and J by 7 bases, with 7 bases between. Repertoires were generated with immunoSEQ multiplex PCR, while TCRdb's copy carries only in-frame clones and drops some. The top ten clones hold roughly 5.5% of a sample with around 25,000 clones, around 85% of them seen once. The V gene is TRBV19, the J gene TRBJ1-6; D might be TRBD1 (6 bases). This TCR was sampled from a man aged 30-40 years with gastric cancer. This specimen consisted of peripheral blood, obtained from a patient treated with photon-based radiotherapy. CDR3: CASRDRNSPLHF. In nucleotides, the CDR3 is TGTGCCAGTAGGGACAGAAATTCACCCCTCCACTTT. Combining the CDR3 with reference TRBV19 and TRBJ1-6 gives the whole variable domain DGGITQSPKYLFRKEGQNVTLSCEQNLNHDAMYWYRQDPGQGLRLIYYSQIVNDFQKGDIAEGYSVSREKKESFPLTVTSAQKNPTAFYLCASRDRNSPLHFGNGTRLTVT.